This is a list of T cell receptor beta chains from one sample in a study of blood T cell repertoires in COVID-19. The assay was immunoSEQ multiplex PCR, and TCRdb's table has in-frame clones only and misses some. This sample has around 450,000 clones; roughly nine tenths occur once, and the top ten carry under 2.5%. Sequenced material: PBMCs or T cells enriched from blood (not recorded which). All receptors come from a woman aged 18 to 35 with acute COVID-19. The CDR3 runs from the conserved cysteine through the conserved F or W. A D gene is named only where the DNA matches it firmly. Some rows mark clone size as missing; the rest say once, few, many or name a class of expanded clone.

clone size	V gene	D gene	J gene	CDR3 DNA	CDR3 protein
once	TRBV4-1	NA	TRBJ1-1	TGCGCCAGCAGCCAAGATTTCGGCAGGGCGAACACTGAAGCTTTCTTT	CASSQDFGRANTEAFF
NA	TRBV7-8	TRBD2	TRBJ2-7	TGTGCCAGCAGCTTAGCTCTAGCGGGGGCCTACGAGCAGTACTTC	CASSLALAGAYEQYF
NA	TRBV6-5	TRBD2	TRBJ2-1	TGTGCCAGCAATACCGGGACTAGCGGGAAGAGTCAGTTCTTC	CASNTGTSGKSQFF
NA	TRBV7-2	TRBD1	TRBJ1-4	TGTGCCAGCAGCTTAGGGACAGGGAGGAAACTGTTTTTT	CASSLGTGRKLFF
once	TRBV14	NA	TRBJ1-6	TGTGCCAGCAGCCAGATACAGGATTCACCCCTCCACTTT	CASSQIQDSPLHF
NA	TRBV20-1	NA	TRBJ2-3	TGCAGTGTTCCGGGGGCAGATACGCAGTATTTT	CSVPGADTQYF
once	TRBV5-3	TRBD2	TRBJ2-7	TGTGCCAGAAGCTCCCGAGGGACTAGCGGTACTACCTACGAGCAGTACTTC	CARSSRGTSGTTYEQYF
NA	TRBV7-9	NA	TRBJ2-7	TGTGCCAGCAGCTCCCCTCGACAGTCATCCCCCTACGAGCAGTACTTC	CASSSPRQSSPYEQYF
few	TRBV7-9	NA	TRBJ2-7	TGTGCCAGCAGCTCTCCCGGGACACGGGACTCCTACGAGCAGTACTTC	CASSSPGTRDSYEQYF
NA	TRBV28	TRBD1	TRBJ2-5	TGTGCCAGCAGTTCTTGGACAGGGGCCCCCCCACAGGAGACCCAGTACTTC	CASSSWTGAPPQETQYF
NA	TRBV30	NA	TRBJ2-1	TGTGCCTGGGCGCCAAAAGCGGATTGGCGAAATGAGCAGTTCTTC	CAWAPKADWRNEQFF
NA	TRBV12-3/TRBV12-4	NA	TRBJ2-5	TGTGCCAGCAGACCCGGGGGAGAAGAGACCCAGTACTTC	CASRPGGEETQYF
NA	TRBV10-3	NA	TRBJ1-3	TGTGCCATCAGTGAGTCCGCGGTCGGAAACACCATATATTTT	CAISESAVGNTIYF
NA	TRBV7-8	NA	TRBJ1-6	TGTGCCAGCAGCGAGAAAGGGGCCCCTTATAATTCACCCCTCCACTTT	CASSEKGAPYNSPLHF